The 28 T cell receptor beta chains given below trace back to one sample, sequenced in a study of vaccination effects on CD4 cells after COVID-19. Before any sequencing was done, the ViraFEST assay used viral peptide pools to expand antigen-specific CD4+ T cells. Isolating CD4+ T cells followed more than 9 days of culture. Vaccinated participants had no history of SARS-CoV-2 infection and tested negative for nucleocapsid antibodies. Their cognate antigens are unknown. The assay was immunoSEQ multiplex PCR, and TCRdb's table has in-frame clones only and misses some. The table records tens of thousands of clones, approximately 79% of them present only once. The sequencing here drew on CD4+ T cells from PBMCs cultured with HCoV-NL63 spike peptides, taken before COVID-19 vaccination. The receptors here all came from a human donor who received a COVID-19 vaccine.

With respect to this clone: The identical CDR3 is also encoded by other nucleotide sequences in the sample. V is TRBV18 and J is TRBJ1-1; D is ambiguous. CDR3 size: 13 residues. V was clipped by 1 base and J by 1 base, with 4 bases between them. CDR1 and CDR2 (germline): KGHSH, LQKENI. The CDR3 loop reads CASSPRGNTEAFF. The CDR3 bases are TGTGCCAGCTCACCACGGGGGAACACTGAAGCTTTCTTT.

In its sample, this clone was seen a few times. The chain combines TRBV5-1 with TRBJ1-6; D may be TRBD1 (5 bases). V shed 0 bases and J shed 4 bases, with 8 bases lying between them. Germline CDR1 and CDR2: SGHRS and YFSETQ. There are 15 residues in the CDR3. In DNA, the CDR3 is TGCGCCAGCAGCTTGGGACAGCAATATAATTCACCCCTCCACTTT. Residues: CASSLGQQYNSPLHF.

The gene calls are TRBV6-6 and TRBJ1-2; weak D call: TRBD1 (5 bases). Germline loops: CDR1 MNHNY, CDR2 SVGAGI (reference sequence). The V gene lost 7 bases and the J gene lost 4 bases, with 16 bases spanning the gap. The CDR3 consists of 14 residues. Written as DNA, the CDR3 is TGTGCCAGCATACGGGACTCCGGACCCTATGGCTACACCTTC. This gives the protein CASIRDSGPYGYTF.

The chain joins TRBV6-5 to TRBJ1-2, with 7 bases matching TRBD1. Germline V gene data show CDR1 as MNHEY and CDR2 as SVGAGI. The V gene end was trimmed by 6 bases and the J gene end by 5 bases; junction bases not matched to a gene: 6. CDR3 length equals 13 residues. The CDR3, as DNA: TGTGCCAGCAGAAGACAGGGCGGGTATGGCTACACCTTC. This encodes CASRRQGGYGYTF.

V usage is TRBV5-8 and J usage is TRBJ2-7; 10 nucleotides agree with TRBD2. J lost 2 bases, V lost 5 bases, and 7 bases had no gene match. This CDR3 is built from 15 residues. Germline values: CDR1 SGHTS, CDR2 YDEGEE. The CDR3 DNA reads as TGTGCCAGCAGACTAGCGGGGATCATGCCCTACGAGCAGTACGTC. It specifies CASRLAGIMPYEQYV.

The chain has TRBV9 and TRBJ1-1; tentative D call: TRBD1 (6 bases). The CDR3 extends over 17 amino acids. CDR1 is SGDLS, CDR2 YYNGEE, per germline. Trimming shortened V by 4 bases and J by 5 bases, and 24 bases separated the two germline ends. CDR3 sequence reads: CASSSSPPGVQGTEAFF. The CDR3 DNA reads TGTGCCAGCAGCTCATCTCCCCCAGGCGTACAGGGTACTGAAGCTTTCTTT.

In its sample, this clone was seen a few times. This chain uses TRBV6-1 with TRBJ1-2; 9 bases align to TRBD1. J lost 5 bases, V lost 1 base, and 5 bases had no gene match. Per the germline V gene, CDR1 is MNHNS and CDR2 is SASEGT. The CDR3 is 15 amino acids. The CDR3 sequence is CASSEGLQGAYGYTF. The DNA of the CDR3 is TGTGCCAGCAGTGAAGGTTTACAGGGGGCTTATGGCTACACCTTC.

The V and J genes are TRBV2 and TRBJ1-1; TRBD1 matches 10 bases. The CDR3 is 13 amino acids. In germline, CDR1 is SNHLY, CDR2 FYNNEI. The ends lost 7 bases at V and 10 bases at J; junction bases unmatched: 9. The CDR3 protein is CASTPGTGALAFF. The CDR3 DNA reads as TGTGCCAGCACCCCCGGGACAGGGGCCTTAGCTTTCTTT.

This sequence joins TRBV2 and TRBJ2-5; 8 nucleotides match TRBD1. CDR3 length equals 15 residues. V dropped 5 bases and J dropped 1; count of bases not matched to a gene: 6. Per germline, CDR1 SNHLY and CDR2 FYNNEI. CDR3 amino acids: CASSREQGVQETQYF. The CDR3 region has the DNA TGTGCCAGCAGTAGGGAACAGGGGGTCCAAGAGACCCAGTACTTC.

The chain links TRBV25-1 to TRBJ1-4; tentative D call: TRBD1 (6 bases). Trimming took 7 bases from V and 6 from J, leaving 15 bases between them. The CDR3 loop spans 14 amino acids. The germline V gene encodes CDR1 MGHDK and CDR2 SYGVNS. For the CDR3, the DNA is TGTGCCAGCACTGAGGACAGATACTATGAAAAACTGTTTTTT. This translates into CASTEDRYYEKLFF.

The chain links TRBV4-1 to TRBJ2-3, with TRBD2 matching 8 bases. This CDR3 region has 16 residues. CDR1 MGHRA and CDR2 YSYEKL come from the germline V gene. Trimming took 4 bases from V and 3 from J; bases not matched to a gene: 9. CDR3 sequence reads: CASSLSGAGVTDTQYF. CDR3 nucleotide sequence: TGCGCCAGCAGCCTTAGCGGGGCGGGGGTTACAGATACGCAGTATTTT.

V and J are TRBV3-1 (or the pseudogene TRBV3-2) and TRBJ1-2; D unresolved. Germline assignment: CDR1 LGHDT and CDR2 YNNKEL (reference sequence). Trimming removed 1 base at V and 4 bases at J, with 10 bases between. The CDR3 length is 14 residues. For the CDR3, the DNA is TGTGCCAGCAGCCAAGGAAAGCGCGCCTATGGCTACACCTTC. Its protein is CASSQGKRAYGYTF.

V usage is TRBV9 and J usage is TRBJ1-1; no reliable D call. V was cut by 6 bases and J by 0 bases, with 9 bases left in between. CDR1 SGDLS and CDR2 YYNGEE come from the germline V gene. This CDR3 spans 13 amino acids. CDR3 in DNA: TGTGCCAGCACCCGCTCAGTGAACACTGAAGCTTTCTTT. Residues: CASTRSVNTEAFF.

This clone was counted a few times. This chain joins TRBV5-1 and TRBJ1-1, with a possible D match to TRBD1 (6 bases). CDR3 length equals 14 residues. With 2 bases removed from V and 1 base from J, the gap between germline ends came to 9 bases. In germline, CDR1 is SGHRS, CDR2 YFSETQ. The CDR3 region has the DNA TGCGCCAGCAGCTTTAGGGGGGAGAACACTGAAGCTTTCTTT. Protein sequence: CASSFRGENTEAFF.

V usage is TRBV28 and J usage is TRBJ2-5; D may correspond to TRBD1 or TRBD2 (5 bases each). V gave up 3 bases and J gave up 1 base, with 15 bases separating them. CDR1 is MDHEN and CDR2 is SYDVKM in the germline V gene. This CDR3 has 16 amino acids. The CDR3 DNA sequence: TGTGCCAGCAGTTTCACAATCCTTGGGGGCCAAGAGACCCAGTACTTC. It is translated as CASSFTILGGQETQYF. Complete variable domain (other parts from reference TRBV28 and TRBJ2-5): DVKVTQSSRYLVKRTGEKVFLECVQDMDHENMFWYRQDPGLGLRLIYFSYDVKMKEKGDIPEGYSVSREKKERFSLILESASTNQTSMYLCASSFTILGGQETQYFGPGTRLLVL.

This sequence joins TRBV7-3 and TRBJ1-1; 7 bases match TRBD1. The CDR3 spans 13 residues. Looked up from germline, CDR1 is SGHTA and CDR2 is FQGTGA. V gave up 2 bases and J gave up 7 bases; unmatched junction bases: 4. CDR3 amino acids: CASSLYRGLEAFF. The CDR3, as DNA: TGTGCCAGCAGCTTATACAGGGGCCTTGAAGCTTTCTTT. Based on the CDR3 plus reference TRBV7-3 and TRBJ1-1, the full variable domain is GAGVSQTPSNKVTEKGKYVELRCDPISGHTALYWYRQSLGQGPEFLIYFQGTGAADDSGLPNDRFFAVRPEGSVSTLKIQRTERGDSAVYLCASSLYRGLEAFFGQGTRLTVV.

The chain employs TRBV5-1 and TRBJ2-5; D not resolved. The ends were cut back, 5 bases at V and 5 bases at J, with 13 bases in the middle. Per the germline V gene, CDR1 is SGHRS and CDR2 is YFSETQ. The CDR3 spans 13 residues. The CDR3 nucleotides are TGCGCCAGCAGTCCCGGGCCTGGGGAGACCCAGTACTTC. This translates into CASSPGPGETQYF. Full variable domain (missing parts from reference TRBV5-1 and TRBJ2-5): KAGVTQTPRYLIKTRGQQVTLSCSPISGHRSVSWYQQTPGQGLQFLFEYFSETQRNKGNFPGRFSGRQFSNSRSEMNVSTLELGDSALYLCASSPGPGETQYFGPGTRLLVL.

This clone showed up just a few times. This chain connects TRBV7-2 to TRBJ1-3, with D perhaps TRBD1 (6 bases). V lost 5 bases, J lost 2 bases, and 13 bases lay in between. There are 15 residues in the CDR3. From germline, CDR1 is SGHTA and CDR2 FQGNSA. This chain's CDR3 is CASSQQGHAGNTIYF. CDR3 bases: TGTGCCAGCAGCCAACAGGGTCATGCTGGAAACACCATATATTTT.

The chain is built from TRBV19 and TRBJ1-4; D may be TRBD1 (5 bases). This CDR3 spans 14 amino acids. Trimming removed 6 bases from V and 6 bases from J, with 14 bases in between. Germline CDR1 reads LNHDA; CDR2 reads SQIVND (reference sequence). CDR3: CASSGSGSHEKLFF. The CDR3 DNA is TGTGCCAGTAGCGGGTCAGGGAGCCATGAAAAACTGTTTTTT.

The gene calls are TRBV5-5 and TRBJ1-2; 8 bases agree with TRBD1. CDR3 length equals 13 residues. Germline V gene lookup returns CDR1 SGHKS and CDR2 YYEKEE (reference sequence). Unmatched junction bases numbered 3, after V lost 4 bases and J lost 4 bases. CDR3: CASSGQGVYGYTF. The DNA for the CDR3 is TGTGCCAGCAGCGGACAGGGTGTCTATGGCTACACCTTC.

CDR3 protein: CASSLSSWGTDEKLFF. Here the CDR3 DNA reads TGTGCCAGCAGCCTCAGTTCATGGGGCACGGATGAAAAACTGTTTTTT. V and J are TRBV7-9 and TRBJ1-4, with D perhaps matching TRBD1 (5 bases). V dropped 5 bases and J dropped 6 bases, with 19 bases sitting between them. This CDR3 has 16 residues. CDR1 and CDR2 (germline): SEHNR, FQNEAQ (reference sequence).

The J gene is TRBJ1-5, the V gene TRBV30; 9 positions match TRBD1. Germline CDR1 GTSNPN, CDR2 SVGIG (reference sequence). The junction had 8 bases not matched to a gene; V was cut back by 8 bases and J by 6 bases. The CDR3 has 13 residues. This chain's CDR3 is CALEQGAGQPQHF. The CDR3 bases are TGTGCCCTAGAACAGGGGGCAGGTCAGCCCCAGCATTTT.

CDR3 sequence reads: CASSLGFLDSSKNIQYF. CDR3 nucleotides: TGCGCCAGCAGCTTGGGGTTTTTGGACAGTTCCAAAAACATTCAGTACTTC. The genes are TRBV5-1 and TRBJ2-4; a weak D match, TRBD1 (6 bases). The CDR3 is 17 residues long. V was trimmed by 0 bases and J by 2 bases, leaving 15 bases between them. Germline V lookup: CDR1 SGHRS, CDR2 YFSETQ.

The table lists this clone with a few counts. V usage is TRBV19 and J usage is TRBJ1-3; TRBD1 matches at 9 bases. In germline, CDR1 is LNHDA, CDR2 SQIVND (reference sequence). The ends lost 7 bases at V and 4 bases at J; junction bases unmatched: 8. The CDR3 consists of 15 residues. This CDR3 reads CASKPGQGAGNTIYF. DNA for the CDR3: TGTGCCAGTAAACCGGGACAGGGTGCGGGAAACACCATATATTTT.

The rearrangement uses TRBV18 and TRBJ1-6, with 8 positions matching TRBD1. V dropped 3 bases and J dropped 7; count of bases not matched to a gene: 11. The germline V gene has CDR1 KGHSH and CDR2 LQKENI. This CDR3 is 17 amino acids long. CDR3 sequence: CASSPSPPGTGNSPLHF. CDR3 nucleotides: TGTGCCAGCTCACCGTCACCCCCCGGGACAGGAAATTCACCCCTCCACTTT.

CDR3 bases: TGTGCCAGCAGTGTTAGCACAGATACGCAGTATTTT. Amino acid sequence: CASSVSTDTQYF. This chain joins TRBV2 and TRBJ2-3, with no clear D. The CDR3 runs to 12 residues. The V and J ends lost 4 bases and 0 bases respectively, with 2 bases between them. The germline V gene encodes CDR1 SNHLY and CDR2 FYNNEI.

J is TRBJ1-5 and V is TRBV5-1; 8 positions agree with TRBD1. Unmatched junction bases numbered 4, after V lost 4 bases and J lost 7 bases. The CDR3 sequence is 13 residues long. CDR1 is SGHRS and CDR2 is YFSETQ in the germline V gene. Here the CDR3 DNA reads TGCGCCAGCAGCCTGGACAGGGACCAGCCCCAGCATTTT. Translating it yields CASSLDRDQPQHF.

V usage is TRBV30 and J usage is TRBJ1-6; 7 nucleotides align to TRBD1. CDR3 length: 13 amino acids. Germline V gives CDR1 GTSNPN, CDR2 SVGIG (reference sequence). Unmatched junction bases numbered 3, after V lost 1 base and J lost 9 bases. CDR3 nucleotides: TGTGCCTGGAGTGGACAGGGAGTTTCACCCCTCCACTTT. Protein: CAWSGQGVSPLHF.